This T cell receptor (beta chain) was captured by sequencing in a study of blood T cells in healthy people across ages. CDR1 and CDR2 (germline): LGHNA, YNFKEQ. The CDR3 contains 16 residues. A J-beta primer mix and a sample-barcoded 5' primer were used in a second PCR of about 7 to 11 cycles. TCRdb independently ran MiXCR on the 5' RACE reads; one entry per CDR3 protein. This sample yields 1.5 million to 2 million distinct CDR3 sequences, of which about 31% are seen a single time; roughly 10% belongs to the top ten. Turning to this clonotype: The junction departs from germline at one end; a sequencing error may be responsible.

Sequencing input: blood. This rearrangement joins TRBV4-2 to TRBJ2-6; maybe TRBD1 (5 bases). This clonotype was obtained from a woman aged 25-40 years in good health. The CDR3 sequence: CASSQQSSSGADVLTF. The CDR3, as DNA: TGTGCCAGCAGCCAACAGAGTAGCTCTGGGGCCGACGTCCTGACTTTC.